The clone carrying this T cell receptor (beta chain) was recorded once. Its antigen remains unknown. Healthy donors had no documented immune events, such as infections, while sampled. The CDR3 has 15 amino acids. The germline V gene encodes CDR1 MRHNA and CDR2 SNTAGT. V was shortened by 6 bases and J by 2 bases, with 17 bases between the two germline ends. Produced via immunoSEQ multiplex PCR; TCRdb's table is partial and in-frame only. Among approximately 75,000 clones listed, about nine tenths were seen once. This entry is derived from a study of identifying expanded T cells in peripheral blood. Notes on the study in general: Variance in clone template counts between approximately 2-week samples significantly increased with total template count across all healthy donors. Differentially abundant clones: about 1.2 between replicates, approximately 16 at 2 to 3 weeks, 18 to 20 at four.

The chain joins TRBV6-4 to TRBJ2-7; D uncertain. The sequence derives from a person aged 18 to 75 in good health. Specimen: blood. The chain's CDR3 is CASRYPTPFTYEQYF. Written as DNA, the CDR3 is TGTGCCAGCAGATACCCGACACCCTTCACCTACGAGCAGTACTTC.